The clone carrying this TCR beta chain was detected a few times. Its antigen is currently unknown. The sample is drawn from a study of cytomegalovirus exposure and HLA in healthy donors. Overall study findings and caveats: Per published accounts, TCR beta sequences correctly predicted the HLA-A and HLA-B alleles of most subjects. TCR association rates varied by HLA locus in a later analysis, with DRB1 highest and HLA-C lowest. An analysis done earlier found most TCR beta V segments productive about 87% or about 30% of the time.

CDR3 length: 16 amino acids. V lost 0 bases and J 8 bases, leaving 20 bases between the germline ends. Germline V gene sequence: CDR1 SGHKS, CDR2 YYEKEE (reference sequence). With 60 Vbeta and 13 Jbeta primers, the PCR was carried out. Using immunoSEQ multiplex PCR, the repertoire was profiled, and TCRdb retains in-frame clones only, with some absent. The repertoire consists of some 130,000 clones, with under 10% occurring once and the leading ten covering 5.5% to 8%. Participants comprised healthy donors of bone marrow. The sequencing sample was made of PBMCs. V and J are TRBV5-5 and TRBJ1-2; TRBD1 is a possible D gene (5 bases). The clonotype was recovered from a woman aged 40 to 50 in good health and CMV-seropositive. The CDR3 reads CASSLGNAGTRDGYTF. The CDR3 DNA reads as TGTGCCAGCAGCTTGGGGAACGCAGGGACTCGAGACGGCTACACCTTC.